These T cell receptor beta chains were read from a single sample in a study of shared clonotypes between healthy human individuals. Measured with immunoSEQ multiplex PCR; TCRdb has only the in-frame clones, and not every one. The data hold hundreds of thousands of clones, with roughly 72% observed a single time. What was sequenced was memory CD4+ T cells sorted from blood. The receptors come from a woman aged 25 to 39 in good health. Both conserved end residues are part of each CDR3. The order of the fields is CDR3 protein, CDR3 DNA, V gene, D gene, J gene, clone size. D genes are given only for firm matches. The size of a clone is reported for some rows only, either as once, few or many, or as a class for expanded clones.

CDR3: CASSLGDNTGELFF; DNA: TGCGCCAGCAGCTTGGGGGACAACACCGGGGAGCTGTTTTTT; V: TRBV5-1; D: -; J: TRBJ2-2; size: -
CDR3: CASSQDRGTGPYEQYF; DNA: TGCGCCAGCAGCCAAGATCGTGGGACAGGGCCCTACGAGCAGTACTTC; V: TRBV4-1; D: TRBD1; J: TRBJ2-7; size: -
CDR3: CASSLLAGGARSYNEQFF; DNA: TGTGCCAGCAGCTTGTTGGCCGGGGGGGCTAGGTCCTACAATGAGCAGTTCTTC; V: TRBV5-6; D: TRBD2; J: TRBJ2-1; size: -
CDR3: CASSQDRGTSWGELFF; DNA: TGCGCCAGCAGCCAAGATCGGGGGACTAGCTGGGGGGAGCTGTTTTTT; V: TRBV4-1; D: TRBD2; J: TRBJ2-2; size: -
CDR3: CASSSQGYNYEQYF; DNA: TGCGCCAGCAGCTCACAGGGTTATAACTACGAGCAGTACTTC; V: TRBV5-1; D: -; J: TRBJ2-7; size: -
CDR3: CASSPRGGYGYTF; DNA: TGTGCCAGCAGCCCCCGGGGTGGCTATGGCTACACCTTC; V: TRBV13; D: -; J: TRBJ1-2; size: -
CDR3: CASNFGQQETQYF; DNA: TGCGCCAGCAACTTCGGACAGCAAGAGACCCAGTACTTC; V: TRBV5-1; D: -; J: TRBJ2-5; size: -
CDR3: CASSFTGSRAFF; DNA: TGTGCCAGCAGCTTCACAGGGTCCCGGGCTTTCTTT; V: TRBV11-2; D: -; J: TRBJ1-1; size: -
CDR3: CASMASWDTEAFF; DNA: TGTGCCAGTATGGCATCTTGGGACACTGAAGCTTTCTTT; V: TRBV19; D: -; J: TRBJ1-1; size: -
CDR3: CASSAATGHTEAFF; DNA: TGTGCCAGCAGCGCCGCGACAGGGCACACTGAAGCTTTCTTT; V: TRBV7-2; D: TRBD1; J: TRBJ1-1; size: -
CDR3: CASSQFLPGGDQPQHF; DNA: TGCGCCAGCAGTCAATTCCTGCCAGGGGGTGATCAGCCCCAGCATTTT; V: TRBV23-1; D: TRBD1; J: TRBJ1-5; size: -
CDR3: CASNGKGTRSNQPQHF; DNA: TGTGCCAGCAACGGCAAGGGGACGAGGAGCAATCAGCCCCAGCATTTT; V: TRBV2; D: -; J: TRBJ1-5; size: -
CDR3: CASSWGLANTEAFF; DNA: TGCGCCAGCAGCTGGGGGTTAGCGAACACTGAAGCTTTCTTT; V: TRBV5-1; D: -; J: TRBJ1-1; size: few
CDR3: CASSPPGQISNTIYF; DNA: TGTGCCAGCAGCCCACCGGGACAGATATCAAACACCATATATTTT; V: TRBV7-9; D: TRBD1; J: TRBJ1-3; size: -
CDR3: CASSLGTRANTGELFF; DNA: TGTGCCAGCAGCTTGGGGACTAGGGCGAACACCGGGGAGCTGTTTTTT; V: TRBV5-4; D: TRBD2; J: TRBJ2-2; size: -
CDR3: CASSLGGLDEKLFF; DNA: TGTGCCAGCAGCTTAGGGGGGCTCGATGAAAAACTGTTTTTT; V: TRBV7-6; D: -; J: TRBJ1-4; size: -
CDR3: CASSLAADGYTF; DNA: TGTGCCAGCAGCTTAGCTGCGGATGGCTACACCTTC; V: TRBV11-2; D: -; J: TRBJ1-2; size: -
CDR3: CASSEFGAGGNTIYF; DNA: TGTGCCAGCAGTGAATTTGGGGCAGGTGGAAACACCATATATTTT; V: TRBV6-1; D: -; J: TRBJ1-3; size: -
CDR3: CASSLGAGRRTNYGYTF; DNA: TGTGCCAGCAGCTTGGGGGCCGGGCGCAGAACTAACTATGGCTACACCTTC; V: TRBV5-4; D: -; J: TRBJ1-2; size: -
CDR3: CASSVGQETQYF; DNA: TGTGCCAGCAGCGTAGGACAAGAGACCCAGTACTTC; V: TRBV9; D: -; J: TRBJ2-5; size: -
CDR3: CASSLLSGLGQPQHF; DNA: TGTGCCAGCAGCTTATTGTCGGGACTGGGCCAGCCCCAGCATTTT; V: TRBV7-2; D: -; J: TRBJ1-5; size: -
CDR3: CASRRESYNEQFF; DNA: TGTGCCAGCAGGCGGGAGTCCTACAATGAGCAGTTCTTC; V: TRBV6-6; D: TRBD2; J: TRBJ2-1; size: -
CDR3: CASSWVTSGSTYNEQFF; DNA: TGTGCCAGCAGCTGGGTAACTAGCGGTTCTACCTACAATGAGCAGTTCTTC; V: TRBV11-2; D: TRBD2; J: TRBJ2-1; size: -
CDR3: CASSPQGGLIDEQFF; DNA: TGTGCCAGCAGCCCCCAGGGGGGGTTGATCGATGAGCAGTTCTTC; V: TRBV7-3; D: -; J: TRBJ2-1; size: -
CDR3: CASSVRENTEAFF; DNA: TGTGCCAGTAGTGTACGGGAGAACACTGAAGCTTTCTTT; V: TRBV19; D: -; J: TRBJ1-1; size: -
CDR3: CASRPAGVHEQYF; DNA: TGCGCCAGCAGGCCAGCGGGAGTCCACGAGCAGTACTTC; V: TRBV10-2; D: TRBD2; J: TRBJ2-7; size: -
CDR3: CASSQQGIVGNIQYF; DNA: TGTGCCAGCAGTCAACAGGGAATTGTTGGAAACATTCAGTACTTC; V: TRBV27; D: -; J: TRBJ2-4; size: -
CDR3: CASNPQGGGNTIYF; DNA: TGTGCCAGCAATCCACAGGGAGGTGGAAACACCATATATTTT; V: TRBV6-6; D: -; J: TRBJ1-3; size: -
CDR3: CASSLRAPQKETQYF; DNA: TGTGCCAGCAGTTTAAGGGCCCCCCAAAAAGAGACCCAGTACTTC; V: TRBV28; D: -; J: TRBJ2-5; size: -
CDR3: CASTPRGAVNTIYF; DNA: TGTGCCAGCACCCCGCGGGGGGCAGTAAACACCATATATTTT; V: TRBV28; D: -; J: TRBJ1-3; size: many
CDR3: CASSEVGLAGGAKFF; DNA: TGTGCCAGCAGTGAAGTAGGACTAGCGGGAGGGGCTAAGTTCTTC; V: TRBV6-1; D: TRBD2; J: TRBJ2-1; size: -
CDR3: CASNWDINQPQHF; DNA: TGTGCCAGCAATTGGGACATCAATCAGCCCCAGCATTTT; V: TRBV2; D: -; J: TRBJ1-5; size: -
CDR3: CASSPPDRGRGCTF; DNA: TGTGCCAGCAGTCCGCCGGACAGGGGACGGGGCTGCACCTTC; V: TRBV28; D: TRBD1; J: TRBJ1-2; size: -
CDR3: CASSQDWGRARSNQPQHF; DNA: TGTGCCAGCAGCCAAGATTGGGGCCGGGCTCGGAGCAATCAGCCCCAGCATTTT; V: TRBV4-2; D: -; J: TRBJ1-5; size: -
CDR3: CASSSGTSDYNEQFF; DNA: TGTGCCAGCAGCTCCGGGACTAGCGACTACAATGAGCAGTTCTTC; V: TRBV7-7; D: TRBD2; J: TRBJ2-1; size: -
CDR3: CASSFIAAYEQYF; DNA: TGTGCCAGCAGCTTCATAGCGGCCTACGAGCAGTACTTC; V: TRBV2; D: -; J: TRBJ2-7; size: -
CDR3: CSGMDRLNTEAFF; DNA: TGCAGCGGCATGGACAGGTTGAACACTGAAGCTTTCTTT; V: TRBV29-1; D: TRBD1; J: TRBJ1-1; size: -
CDR3: CASSSRQGNTEAFF; DNA: TGCGCCAGCAGCTCTCGACAGGGAAACACTGAAGCTTTCTTT; V: TRBV5-1; D: TRBD1; J: TRBJ1-1; size: few
CDR3: CATSRGSGTKETQYF; DNA: TGTGCCACCAGCAGAGGCTCCGGGACTAAAGAGACCCAGTACTTC; V: TRBV15; D: TRBD2; J: TRBJ2-5; size: -
CDR3: CASSPRLVGADTQYF; DNA: TGTGCCAGCTCACCAAGACTGGTTGGGGCAGATACGCAGTATTTT; V: TRBV18; D: -; J: TRBJ2-3; size: -
CDR3: CSVDWASGANVLTF; DNA: TGCAGCGTTGATTGGGCGTCTGGGGCCAACGTCCTGACTTTC; V: TRBV29-1; D: -; J: TRBJ2-6; size: -
CDR3: CASSFLDILAQPQHF; DNA: TGTGCCAGCAGTTTCTTGGACATTCTCGCCCAGCCCCAGCATTTT; V: TRBV28; D: -; J: TRBJ1-5; size: -
CDR3: CASSPVGLQYNEQFF; DNA: TGTGCCAGCAGCCCTGTAGGACTACAATACAATGAGCAGTTCTTC; V: TRBV7-9; D: -; J: TRBJ2-1; size: -
CDR3: CASRDAGQANTEAFF; DNA: TGTGCCAGCAGGGACGCGGGACAGGCGAACACTGAAGCTTTCTTT; V: TRBV6-1; D: TRBD1; J: TRBJ1-1; size: once
CDR3: CASSQGYYGYTF; DNA: TGTGCCAGCAGCCAAGGCTATTATGGCTACACCTTC; V: TRBV14; D: -; J: TRBJ1-2; size: few
CDR3: CASSMRTGRTDTQYF; DNA: TGTGCCAGTAGTATGAGGACAGGGCGCACAGATACGCAGTATTTT; V: TRBV19; D: TRBD1; J: TRBJ2-3; size: -
CDR3: CASREGQGDGYTF; DNA: TGTGCCAGTAGAGAAGGACAGGGTGACGGCTACACCTTC; V: TRBV6-1; D: TRBD1; J: TRBJ1-2; size: -
CDR3: CAWSVVRSSTDTQYF; DNA: TGTGCCTGGAGTGTGGTGCGGTCTAGCACAGATACGCAGTATTTT; V: TRBV30; D: -; J: TRBJ2-3; size: -
CDR3: CASSPQGLGYYGYTF; DNA: TGTGCCAGCAGTCCACAGGGCCTTGGGTACTATGGCTACACCTTC; V: TRBV6-5; D: -; J: TRBJ1-2; size: -
CDR3: CASSFGGVGLSGANVLTF; DNA: TGTGCCAGCAGCTTCGGGGGAGTAGGGCTCTCTGGGGCCAACGTCCTGACTTTC; V: TRBV5-5; D: -; J: TRBJ2-6; size: -
CDR3: CASSAGPDNNYEQYF; DNA: TGCGCCAGCAGCGCGGGACCAGACAATAACTACGAGCAGTACTTC; V: TRBV5-1; D: -; J: TRBJ2-7; size: -
CDR3: CASSWTPRGSSYEQYF; DNA: TGTGCCAGCAGCTGGACCCCCCGGGGGAGCTCCTACGAGCAGTACTTC; V: TRBV11-2; D: -; J: TRBJ2-7; size: -
CDR3: CASSLAGAYGYTF; DNA: TGTGCCAGCAGCTTAGCGGGAGCCTATGGCTACACCTTC; V: TRBV7-8; D: -; J: TRBJ1-2; size: -
CDR3: CASSPQRDLGAYEQYF; DNA: TGTGCCAGCTCACCCCAGCGGGATTTAGGGGCCTACGAGCAGTACTTC; V: TRBV18; D: TRBD2; J: TRBJ2-7; size: -